These T cell receptor beta chains were read from a single sample in a study of glioma-infiltrating T cells after dendritic cell vaccination. Method: immunoSEQ multiplex PCR; TCRdb's copy keeps in-frame clones and lacks some. The sample contains about 50,000 clones, 65% to 90% of which appear only once. The specimen was blood, collected before dendritic cell vaccination. The receptors stem from a human donor with glioblastoma. Each CDR3 is given with its conserved first and last residue. A D gene is named only where the DNA matches it firmly. For some rows the clone size is stated as once, few or many, or as a class when expanded; others skip it.

TRBV5-6,15,-,TRBJ1-2,-,CASSLSPQGVYGYTF
TRBV19,15,TRBD2,TRBJ2-7,few,CASSIGTSGSYEQYF
TRBV9,18,TRBD1,TRBJ1-2,-,CASSESDRGRTLGYGYTF
TRBV12-5,15,-,TRBJ1-2,-,CASGFGERSNYGYTF
TRBV30,12,-,TRBJ2-1,-,CAWSPRGNEQFF
TRBV9,14,TRBD1,TRBJ1-2,-,CASSGLQGAVGYTF
TRBV6-5,15,-,TRBJ1-4,-,CASSYADRTNEKLFF
TRBV7-7,14,TRBD1,TRBJ1-3,-,CASSSGQGRDTIYF
TRBV6-6,16,TRBD1,TRBJ1-2,-,CASSYSTGGKGYGYTF
TRBV7-2,15,-,TRBJ1-4,-,CASRRSQGFNEKLFF
TRBV11-3,17,-,TRBJ1-1,-,CASSLDLRLGANTEAFF
TRBV28,14,-,TRBJ1-2,-,CASSQQGVNYGYTF
TRBV7-2,15,-,TRBJ1-1,-,CASSRDSSMNTEAFF
TRBV9,18,TRBD1,TRBJ1-1,few,CASSAAQGGRLMNTEAFF
TRBV11-3,16,TRBD1,TRBJ2-3,-,CASSPDGQGATDTQYF
TRBV6-5,15,TRBD1,TRBJ1-2,-,CASSYPTGGGYGYTF
TRBV5-1,15,TRBD1,TRBJ1-1,-,CASSLGQGARTEAFF
TRBV6-6,14,-,TRBJ1-1,once,CASTTRQAKAEAFF
TRBV10-3,13,-,TRBJ1-2,-,CAISEDRNYGYTF
TRBV29-1,14,-,TRBJ2-3,few,CSVSDLPSTDTQYF
TRBV5-1,14,TRBD1,TRBJ1-6,once,CASSLEGQNSPLHF
TRBV23-1,20,TRBD1,TRBJ2-1,-,CASSRMPKTGPLSGYNEQFF
TRBV4-2,16,-,TRBJ1-1,-,CASSQVPAGLNTEAFF
TRBV5-1,13,-,TRBJ1-5,once,CASSLGQNQPQHF
TRBV7-3,14,TRBD1,TRBJ1-1,-,CASSSQGGNTEAFF
TRBV5-1,15,TRBD1,TRBJ2-2,-,CASSLRGPNTGELFF
TRBV7-9,15,TRBD1,TRBJ2-2,-,CASSPTGLSAGELFF
TRBV19,13,-,TRBJ1-2,-,CASSLQGSYGYTF
TRBV19,17,TRBD2,TRBJ2-1,-,CASSKARTSPDLNEQFF
TRBV5-1,16,TRBD1,TRBJ1-3,-,CASSYRDRGTGNTIYF
TRBV30,11,-,TRBJ2-7,-,CAWSGQYEQYF
TRBV5-5,15,TRBD1,TRBJ1-2,-,CASSPGQAIGYGYTF
TRBV5-1,16,-,TRBJ1-5,-,CASSLARVRVRQPQHF
TRBV25-1,13,TRBD1,TRBJ1-5,-,CASRDREGQPQHF
TRBV28,13,-,TRBJ2-7,-,CASSWGGAYEQYF
TRBV10-3,15,TRBD1,TRBJ1-1,-,CAISGQGRPSTEAFF
TRBV4-2,16,TRBD1,TRBJ1-2,-,CASSLGQGGINYGYTF
TRBV11-2,13,-,TRBJ1-2,-,CASRAGGNGGYTF
TRBV5-4,15,TRBD1,TRBJ2-3,-,CASSLRTGGADTQYF
TRBV19,15,TRBD2,TRBJ2-1,-,CASTVASGGPNEQFF
TRBV7-2,16,TRBD1,TRBJ2-2,-,CASSLEGQGRTGELFF
TRBV5-1,16,TRBD1,TRBJ2-5,-,CASSAGTGGYQETQYF
TRBV4-1,15,TRBD1,TRBJ2-7,-,CASSQGTGASYEQYF
TRBV30,15,TRBD1,TRBJ1-4,-,CAWSAGTVFNEKLFF
TRBV15,16,TRBD2,TRBJ2-1,once,CATSRDRGGPYNEQFF
TRBV2,14,-,TRBJ1-6,-,CASSENPGGSPLHF
TRBV27,19,TRBD2,TRBJ2-7,-,CASSWFTGASGTAGGEQYF
TRBV7-8,11,-,TRBJ2-7,-,CASSLNYEQYF
TRBV2,15,TRBD1,TRBJ1-6,once,CASRGGQGVNSPLHF
TRBV18,17,TRBD1,TRBJ2-3,-,CASSPPGRTGSTDTQYF
TRBV10-3,14,-,TRBJ1-3,-,CAISPDRPSRTIYF